This is a list of T cell receptor beta chains from one sample in a study of T cell repertoires in cytomegalovirus infection. Using its own MiXCR run on the reads, TCRdb lists one record per CDR3 protein. The sample yields approximately 500,000 distinct CDR3 sequences, 16% seen once. Sequencing was performed on CD8+ T cells from PBMCs. These receptors were obtained from a human donor in good health (CMV status not recorded). Some clones in this sample may be carry-over from other donors' samples. Each CDR3 is given with its conserved first and last residue. The D gene is left open where the match is weak. Only part of the rows carry a size: once, few, many, or a class if the clone is expanded.

clone_size	j_call	v_call	d_call	cdr3_aa	cdr3_nt
many	TRBJ1-1	TRBV7-2	.	CASSLAPWTEMNTEAFF	TGTGCCAGCAGCTTAGCGCCCTGGACAGAAATGAACACTGAAGCTTTCTTT
few	TRBJ1-5	TRBV10-2	TRBD1	CASSEQGQGANQPQHF	TGCGCCAGCAGTGAGCAAGGACAGGGGGCAAATCAGCCCCAGCATTTT
.	TRBJ2-2	TRBV5-1	TRBD1	CASSFRQGGTGELFF	TGCGCCAGCAGCTTTCGACAGGGGGGAACCGGGGAGCTGTTTTTT
.	TRBJ2-7	TRBV5-1	TRBD2	CASSFSSSGSTEQYF	TGCGCCAGCAGCTTCAGCTCTAGCGGGAGTACCGAGCAGTACTTC
few	TRBJ2-7	TRBV27	.	CASTGEYEQYF	TGTGCCAGTACGGGGGAATACGAGCAGTACTTC
.	TRBJ1-3	TRBV19	.	CASSIVDPERNTIYF	TGTGCCAGTAGTATAGTGGACCCGGAACGAAACACCATATATTTT
.	TRBJ2-1	TRBV5-1	TRBD1	CASGLRTAPRGTGGDEQFF	TGCGCCAGCGGCCTTAGGACCGCGCCTCGGGGGACAGGGGGTGATGAGCAGTTCTTC
.	TRBJ2-3	TRBV28	.	CASSLSGTGGTDTQYF	TGTGCCAGCAGTTTAAGTGGGACGGGAGGCACAGATACGCAGTATTTT
many	TRBJ2-3	TRBV7-9	.	CASSYGSWRSTDTQYF	TGTGCCAGCAGTTACGGGAGTTGGAGAAGCACAGATACGCAGTATTTT
many	TRBJ2-7	TRBV7-2	.	CASSLGVQYF	TGTGCCAGCAGCTTAGGAGTCCAGTACTTC
many	TRBJ1-1	TRBV7-9	TRBD1	CASSGGTGKGVHTEAFF	TGTGCCAGCAGCGGGGGGACAGGGAAGGGTGTTCACACTGAAGCTTTCTTT
few	TRBJ1-2	TRBV6-6	TRBD1	CASREPGQGSYGYTF	TGTGCCAGCAGGGAACCGGGACAGGGTAGCTATGGCTACACCTTC
.	TRBJ1-1	TRBV19	TRBD1	CASSRQGFAGTLSMNTEAFF	TGTGCCAGTAGTCGACAGGGCTTTGCCGGTACATTATCAATGAACACTGAAGCTTTCTTT
.	TRBJ1-2	TRBV29-1	.	CSVVLTGGTYGYTF	TGCAGCGTCGTATTGACAGGCGGAACCTATGGCTACACCTTC
many	TRBJ2-3	TRBV7-8	.	CASSPRPDTQYF	TGTGCCAGCAGCCCCCGTCCAGATACGCAGTATTTT
few	TRBJ2-2	TRBV6-1	TRBD1	CASGATRGRSGELFF	TGTGCCAGCGGGGCGACCAGGGGGCGATCCGGGGAGCTGTTTTTT
many	TRBJ2-7	TRBV27	.	CASSLGRGSYEQYF	TGTGCCAGCAGCTTAGGGCGGGGCTCCTACGAGCAGTACTTC
.	TRBJ1-5	TRBV5-4	TRBD1	CASSHDRGQPQHF	TGTGCCAGCTCGCATGACAGGGGACAGCCCCAGCATTTT
few	TRBJ2-2	TRBV6-1	TRBD2	CASSERYGSGKAGELFF	TGTGCCAGCAGTGAACGGTATGGTAGCGGGAAGGCCGGGGAGCTGTTTTTT
many	TRBJ1-6	TRBV6-1	.	CASTTRPYNSPLHF	TGTGCCTCCACTACGAGGCCCTATAATTCACCCCTCCACTTT
.	TRBJ1-1	TRBV4-1	.	CASSPLGGGMNTEAFF	TGCGCCAGCAGCCCCCTTGGGGGGGGCATGAACACTGAAGCTTTCTTT
.	TRBJ1-4	TRBV18	TRBD1	CASSPTPGGRDEKLFF	TGTGCCAGCTCACCAACCCCAGGGGGCCGGGATGAAAAACTGTTTTTT
few	TRBJ1-1	TRBV7-3	.	CASSLDFGNTEAFF	TGTGCCAGCAGCTTAGACTTTGGGAACACTGAAGCTTTCTTT
many	TRBJ2-1	TRBV27	TRBD2	CASSLLAGGVNEQFF	TGTGCCAGCAGCCTACTAGCGGGGGGGGTCAATGAGCAGTTCTTC
.	TRBJ2-7	TRBV19	.	CASTATGVDEQYF	TGTGCCAGTACCGCGACGGGGGTCGACGAGCAGTACTTC
.	TRBJ1-4	TRBV10-1	TRBD1	CASSPRGSEKLFF	TGCGCCAGCAGTCCCAGGGGGTCTGAAAAACTGTTTTTT
many	TRBJ2-3	TRBV27	.	CASSFGSTDTQYF	TGTGCCAGCAGCTTCGGAAGCACAGATACGCAGTATTTT
.	TRBJ2-3	TRBV9	.	CASSVARYTDTQYF	TGTGCCAGCAGCGTAGCTAGGTACACAGATACGCAGTATTTT
few	TRBJ1-5	TRBV20-1	TRBD1	CSARDSDRGSQPQHF	TGCAGTGCTAGAGATTCGGACAGGGGAAGTCAGCCCCAGCATTTT
few	TRBJ1-2	TRBV12-3/TRBV12-4	.	CASSSFRELSYGYTF	TGTGCCAGCAGTTCCTTTCGTGAGCTAAGCTATGGCTACACCTTC
many	TRBJ1-4	TRBV6-1	.	CASSESNSLEVFF	TGTGCCAGCAGTGAATCGAACAGCCTGGAGGTGTTTTTT
.	TRBJ2-5	TRBV20-1	.	CSARIRRGAYQETQYF	TGCAGTGCTAGGATTCGTCGGGGAGCGTACCAAGAGACCCAGTACTTC
few	TRBJ1-4	TRBV7-9	TRBD1	CASSSDRGDEKLFF	TGTGCCAGCAGTTCGGACAGGGGCGATGAAAAACTGTTTTTT
many	TRBJ2-1	TRBV15	TRBD2	CATSRDSSGGEQFF	TGTGCCACCAGCAGAGATAGTAGCGGGGGTGAGCAGTTCTTC
few	TRBJ1-4	TRBV13	.	CASSLAGLNEKLFF	TGTGCCAGCAGCTTAGCCGGATTAAATGAAAAACTGTTTTTT
many	TRBJ1-1	TRBV11-2	.	CASSPLGRGGTEAFF	TGTGCCAGCAGCCCCCTGGGAAGGGGGGGCACTGAAGCTTTCTTT
many	TRBJ2-7	TRBV28	.	CASSFHPEELTYEQYF	TGTGCCAGCAGTTTTCATCCAGAGGAATTAACCTACGAGCAGTACTTC
.	TRBJ1-2	TRBV20-1	.	CSARGLLGGAWGYTF	TGCAGTGCTAGAGGACTCTTGGGAGGGGCATGGGGCTACACCTTC
few	TRBJ2-7	TRBV7-9	TRBD1	CASSLGGTGRDEQYF	TGTGCCAGCAGCTTAGGAGGGACAGGGAGGGATGAGCAGTACTTC
many	TRBJ2-2	TRBV7-8	.	CASRKTLNTGELFF	TGTGCCAGCAGAAAGACACTGAACACCGGGGAGCTGTTTTTT
.	TRBJ1-3	TRBV20-1	.	CSATPWTESSGNTIYF	TGCAGTGCCACCCCTTGGACAGAGAGCTCTGGAAACACCATATATTTT
few	TRBJ2-5	TRBV5-1	TRBD1	CASSLATGISETQYF	TGCGCCAGCAGCTTGGCGACAGGGATTTCGGAGACCCAGTACTTC
.	TRBJ2-7	TRBV5-6	.	CASSLGSTAYEQYF	TGTGCCAGCAGCTTAGGTTCGACAGCCTACGAGCAGTACTTC
few	TRBJ2-2	TRBV10-3	.	CAIRVLSTGELFF	TGTGCCATCAGAGTACTCAGCACCGGGGAGCTGTTTTTT
.	TRBJ2-1	TRBV29-1	.	CSVEVERNEQFF	TGCAGCGTTGAAGTCGAGCGAAATGAGCAGTTCTTC
.	TRBJ1-5	TRBV9	.	CASSVGTDINQPQHF	TGTGCCAGCAGCGTAGGGACAGACATCAATCAGCCCCAGCATTTT
few	TRBJ2-1	TRBV4-2	TRBD2	CASSQEGLAGGNEQFF	TGTGCCAGCAGCCAAGAGGGACTAGCGGGAGGCAATGAGCAGTTCTTC
.	TRBJ2-7	TRBV19	.	CASSIGAGAYFSYEQYF	TGTGCCAGTAGTATAGGGGCAGGGGCCTACTTCTCCTACGAGCAGTACTTC
many	TRBJ2-7	TRBV7-2	.	CASSFLGYEQYF	TGTGCCAGCAGCTTTTTAGGTTACGAGCAGTACTTC
few	TRBJ2-1	TRBV4-2	TRBD2	CASSQDRLAGEQFF	TGTGCCAGCAGCCAAGATAGGCTAGCGGGTGAGCAGTTCTTC
many	TRBJ2-7	TRBV7-9	.	CASSSGSKGYEQYF	TGTGCCAGCAGCTCCGGGTCCAAGGGGTACGAGCAGTACTTC